This T cell receptor (beta chain) was captured in a study of blood T cell repertoires in COVID-19. How the authors handled the data: How many nucleated cells were present was estimated from reference gene primer amplification. Libraries were prepared by immunoSEQ multiplex PCR; TCRdb keeps only in-frame clonotypes and omits some of them. The D gene and trimming were derived from the DNA, and the V and J assignments and clone size from that table. The profile shows more than 200,000 clones, 70% to 90% of them singletons. The CDR3 is 16 residues long. In germline, CDR1 is SEHNR, CDR2 FQNEAQ (reference sequence). J lost 3 bases, V lost 1 base, and 9 bases had no gene match.

This rearrangement joins TRBV7-9 to TRBJ2-7; 7 nucleotides line up with TRBD1. Sequencing used peripheral blood. This clonotype was sampled from a man in his thirties or forties with active or convalescent COVID-19. The CDR3 bases are TGTGCCAGCAGCTTAGATAAACAGGGGTTTGGCTACGAGCAGTACTTC. Amino acid sequence: CASSLDKQGFGYEQYF.